A single sample is the source of the 12 T cell receptor beta chains below, sequenced in a study of radiation and T cells in renal cell carcinoma. As to time point: blood 4 weeks post-SBRT, at nephrectomy. Regarding treatment: 15 Gy SBRT to primary tumor, nephrectomy 4 weeks later. Repertoires were generated with immunoSEQ multiplex PCR, while TCRdb's copy carries only in-frame clones and drops some. The sample includes around 170,000 clones, about 87% seen only once; the top ten take approximately 11%. Material: blood, obtained from a patient whose treatment included radiotherapy and nephrectomy. These receptors all stem from a woman between 50 and 59 years old with renal cell carcinoma.

J is TRBJ2-3 and V is TRBV5-1; TRBD1 matches 9 bases. V was clipped by 4 bases and J by 3 bases; unmatched bases: 3. CDR3 length: 14 amino acids. Germline CDR1 SGHRS, CDR2 YFSETQ. The chain's CDR3 is CASSAGQGTDTQYF. DNA for the CDR3: TGCGCCAGCAGCGCTGGACAGGGGACAGATACGCAGTATTTT.

The rearrangement links TRBV19 to TRBJ2-1; D possibly matches TRBD1 or TRBD2 (6 bases each). V shed 5 bases and J shed 8 bases, with 10 bases lying between them. This CDR3 comprises 12 residues. The germline V gene has CDR1 LNHDA and CDR2 SQIVND (reference sequence). CDR3 DNA sequence: TGTGCCAGTAGTCCTAGGGGGGATGAGCAGTTCTTC. It yields the protein CASSPRGDEQFF.

This clone was recorded only once. The chain employs TRBV11-2 and TRBJ1-1; D is perhaps TRBD1 (6 bases). Germline CDR1 reads SGHAT; CDR2 reads FQNNGV. There are 14 residues in the CDR3. The V gene lost 1 base and the J gene lost 6 bases, with 12 bases spanning the gap. The CDR3 sequence: CASSLARGHSEAFF. DNA for the CDR3: TGTGCCAGCAGCTTAGCACGGGGACACTCTGAAGCTTTCTTT.

In its sample, this clone was seen a few times. The chain links TRBV4-3 to TRBJ2-5, with D hard to call. Trimming stripped 0 bases from V and 5 bases from J, with 10 bases between. This CDR3 comprises 14 residues. The V gene's germline CDR1 is LGHNA and CDR2 YSLEER. In DNA, the CDR3 is TGCGCCAGCAGCCAAGACGTAGGGCTGGAGACCCAGTACTTC. The encoded protein is CASSQDVGLETQYF.

The chain carries TRBV5-1 and TRBJ2-1; unclear D gene. The CDR3 extends over 13 amino acids. Trimming stripped 2 bases from V and 7 bases from J, with 10 bases between. The germline CDR1 and CDR2 sequences are SGHRS and YFSETQ. The CDR3 nucleotides read TGCGCCAGCAGCTTTGGGTCTCGAAATGAGCAGTTCTTC. Translation: CASSFGSRNEQFF.

The J gene is TRBJ2-7, the V gene TRBV9; D is perhaps TRBD1 or TRBD2 (6 bases each). The CDR3 covers 14 residues. Per the germline V gene, CDR1 is SGDLS and CDR2 is YYNGEE. V gave up 0 bases and J gave up 7 bases, with 14 bases separating them. CDR3 nucleotide sequence: TGTGCCAGCAGCGTAGAAGGGGGGCCGCGGGAGCAGTACTTC. As protein: CASSVEGGPREQYF.

The chain couples TRBV5-1 to TRBJ2-1; TRBD2 aligns across 13 bases. This CDR3 comprises 15 residues. In germline, CDR1 is SGHRS, CDR2 YFSETQ. V shed 4 bases and J 5 bases; nucleotides not matched to a gene: 3. CDR3 sequence (DNA): TGCGCCAGCAGCGAGGGACTAGCGGGGAACAATGAGCAGTTCTTC. Its protein is CASSEGLAGNNEQFF.

The chain combines TRBV4-1 with TRBJ2-1; 10 nucleotides agree with TRBD2. V shed 1 base, J shed 6 bases, and the junction held 6 bases outside the gene matches. From germline, CDR1 is MGHRA and CDR2 YSYEKL. This CDR3 region has 16 residues. The CDR3 is CASSQVLSGGANEQFF. The CDR3 DNA is TGCGCCAGCAGCCAAGTGTTAAGCGGGGGGGCCAATGAGCAGTTCTTC.

The rearrangement uses TRBV5-6 and TRBJ1-1; D possibly corresponds to TRBD1 (5 bases). Germline CDR1 is SGHDT and CDR2 is YYEEEE. The CDR3 has 15 residues. With 0 bases removed from V and 3 bases from J, the gap between germline ends came to 12 bases. In DNA, the CDR3 is TGTGCCAGCAGCTTGGACAGGACGTGGGACACTGAAGCTTTCTTT. This sequence encodes CASSLDRTWDTEAFF.

This chain links TRBV25-1 with TRBJ2-3; D gene ambiguous. Germline CDR1 reads MGHDK; CDR2 reads SYGVNS. The CDR3 totals 17 residues. V was shortened by 1 base and J by 0 bases, with 14 bases between the two germline ends. CDR3 sequence reads: CASSELGLIPSTDTQYF. The CDR3 DNA follows: TGTGCCAGCAGTGAATTGGGTCTAATCCCCAGCACAGATACGCAGTATTTT.

This clone showed up just a few times. Here the CDR3 reads CASSPGQRATEAFF. The CDR3 coding sequence is TGTGCCAGCTCACCAGGCCAAAGGGCCACTGAAGCTTTCTTT. This chain connects TRBV18 to TRBJ1-1; D call uncertain. Germline V gives CDR1 KGHSH, CDR2 LQKENI. CDR3 length: 14 residues. V lost 2 bases, J lost 4 bases, and 11 bases lay in between.

Here the CDR3 reads CASSLDRSGNTIYF. The CDR3 DNA is TGCGCCAGCAGCTTGGACAGATCTGGAAACACCATATATTTT. The V and J genes are TRBV5-1 and TRBJ1-3; D not certain. The CDR3 sequence is 14 residues long. CDR1 SGHRS and CDR2 YFSETQ come from the germline V gene. V lost 0 bases and J lost 1, with 5 bases in between.